The next 31 T cell receptor beta chains were all read from a single sample in a study of T cells expressing NK-cell markers. TCRdb reprocessed the 5' RACE reads and keeps a single row for each CDR3 protein, giving no DNA. Its clone listing holds 120,000 to 150,000 distinct CDR3 sequences. The sequenced sample consisted of blood T cells: a sorted CD56 or NKG2C T cell subset, CD4+ or CD8+ T cells, or bulk PBMC T cells (not recorded which). These receptors came from a man younger than 30 in good health.

CDR3 in amino acids: CASSQTGLHTDTQYF. The chain recombines TRBV12-3 or TRBV12-4 with TRBJ2-3; TCRdb selects TRBD2, and the lack of DNA leaves this call unchecked. This CDR3 region has 15 residues.

The chain carries TRBV7-2 and TRBJ2-3. The CDR3 contains 15 residues. CDR1 is SGHTA and CDR2 is FQGNSA in the germline V gene. The CDR3 is CASSLGPQPTDMQYF. The full variable domain, completed using reference TRBV7-2 and TRBJ2-3, is GAGVSQSPSNKVTEKGKDVELRCDPISGHTALYWYRQSLGQGLEFLIYFQGNSAPDKSGLPSDRFSAERTGGSVSTLTIQRTQQEDSAVYLCASSLGPQPTDMQYFGPGTRLTVL.

V and J are TRBV12-3 or TRBV12-4 and TRBJ2-3; the TCRdb D gene call, TRBD2, has no DNA to confirm it. The CDR3 is 14 amino acids. The CDR3 spells CASLSGGIVDTQYF.

The V gene is TRBV28, the J gene TRBJ1-6; the TCRdb call, TRBD1, lacks DNA for checking. The length of the CDR3 is 16 residues. Looked up from germline, CDR1 is MDHEN and CDR2 is SYDVKM. The CDR3 is CASATTAIGRNSPLHF.

V is TRBV7-7 and J is TRBJ2-7; TCRdb outputs TRBD1, but without DNA this stays unchecked. This CDR3 comprises 14 residues. The germline CDR1 and CDR2 sequences are SSHAT and FNYEAQ (reference sequence). CDR3 sequence: CASSPGQGMNEQYF.

CDR3: CASSIGAATNEKLFF. The chain links TRBV19 to TRBJ1-4. CDR3 length equals 15 residues. Per germline, CDR1 LNHDA and CDR2 SQIVND (reference sequence).

The J gene is TRBJ2-3, the V gene TRBV7-3. The CDR3 is 13 residues long. Germline loops: CDR1 SGHTA, CDR2 FQGTGA. CDR3 sequence: CASSSGPTDTQYF.

The J gene is TRBJ2-4, the V gene TRBV27; TCRdb indicates TRBD2, and absent DNA this call remains unverified. The CDR3 runs to 14 residues. In germline, CDR1 is MNHEY, CDR2 SMNVEV (reference sequence). This CDR3 reads CASREEVGKNIQYF.

The J gene is TRBJ2-1, the V gene TRBV2; TCRdb's D gene call, TRBD2, goes unchecked for lack of DNA. This CDR3 has 16 residues. The germline V gene encodes CDR1 SNHLY and CDR2 FYNNEI. The CDR3 sequence is CASSEIGGGHYNEQFF.

The V gene is TRBV6-1, the J gene TRBJ2-5; lacking DNA, the TRBD1 call made by TCRdb goes unchecked. Germline CDR1 MNHNS, CDR2 SASEGT. This CDR3 has 14 residues. The CDR3 loop reads CASRTDSTEETQYF.

The V call is TRBV6-5, the J call TRBJ1-1; TCRdb's assignment of TRBD1 cannot be checked, as there is no DNA. The CDR3 spans 14 residues. The germline V gene has CDR1 MNHEY and CDR2 SVGAGI. CDR3: CASSLLGGAAEAFF.

This chain links TRBV30 with TRBJ2-1; absent DNA, TCRdb's TRBD1 call cannot be checked. The CDR3 loop spans 13 amino acids. The germline gives CDR1 GTSNPN, CDR2 SVGIG (reference sequence). This CDR3 is CACSTDRNNEQFF.

This CDR3 is CASSRTPLLGNEQFF. The V gene is TRBV6-1, the J gene TRBJ2-1; TCRdb's D gene call, TRBD1, goes unchecked for lack of DNA. The CDR3 has 15 residues. Germline CDR1 MNHNS, CDR2 SASEGT.

The rearrangement joins TRBV7-3 to TRBJ2-4. The germline gives CDR1 SGHTA, CDR2 FQGTGA. CDR3 length: 13 residues. The CDR3 sequence: CASSLTSLNIQYF.

CDR3 region: CASSLQPGQGVSGANVLTF. The rearrangement joins TRBV4-2 to TRBJ2-6; with no DNA, the TCRdb D assignment of TRBD1 cannot be verified. The CDR3 runs to 19 residues. Per the germline V gene, CDR1 is LGHNA and CDR2 is YNFKEQ.

This chain's CDR3 is CSALSDQIYGYTF. The chain combines TRBV20-1 with TRBJ1-2. The CDR3 has 13 amino acids. Germline CDR1 DFQATT, CDR2 SNEGSKA (reference sequence).

The rearrangement uses TRBV7-2 and TRBJ2-7; the D gene TCRdb calls, TRBD1, cannot be checked with no DNA. There are 14 residues in the CDR3. Per the germline V gene, CDR1 is SGHTA and CDR2 is FQGNSA. The CDR3 sequence: CASSWYRGLYEQYF.

This chain joins TRBV30 and TRBJ2-3; TCRdb returns TRBD1, unconfirmable since there is no DNA. CDR1 and CDR2 from the germline V gene are GTSNPN and SVGIG (reference sequence). The CDR3 is 14 residues long. This CDR3 reads CAWSVGAETDTQYF.

The chain employs TRBV6-5 and TRBJ2-2. CDR1 and CDR2 from the germline V gene are MNHEY and SVGAGI. This CDR3 has 16 residues. CDR3 residues: CASSNTASAHPVGVFF.

The V call is TRBV30, the J call TRBJ2-3; the TRBD2 assignment by TCRdb is unverifiable without DNA. This CDR3 region has 14 residues. From germline, CDR1 is GTSNPN and CDR2 SVGIG (reference sequence). The CDR3: CAGGLAGDADTQYF.

The V gene is TRBV4-3, the J gene TRBJ2-7; lacking DNA, the TRBD1 call made by TCRdb goes unchecked. Per germline, CDR1 LGHNA and CDR2 YSLEER. The CDR3 is made up of 14 amino acids. CDR3 residues: CASSQGDNLSEQYF.

The V call is TRBV12-3 or TRBV12-4, the J call TRBJ2-4; TCRdb lists TRBD1, though no DNA is available to test this call. There are 15 residues in the CDR3. The CDR3 reads CASRDTGTAKNIQYF.

The CDR3 reads CSVGAAGGLAGELFF. The V and J genes are TRBV29-1 and TRBJ2-2; TCRdb names TRBD2, which stays unverified in the absence of DNA. Looked up from germline, CDR1 is SQVTM and CDR2 is ANQGSEA. The CDR3 is 15 residues long.

This chain joins TRBV20-1 and TRBJ2-1; there is no DNA to check the TCRdb D call of TRBD2. This CDR3 region has 14 residues. Germline V gene data show CDR1 as DFQATT and CDR2 as SNEGSKA (reference sequence). CDR3 amino acids: CSAREAGLANEQFF.

The rearrangement links TRBV13 to TRBJ2-1; TCRdb names TRBD2, which stays unverified in the absence of DNA. This CDR3 has 17 residues. Per the germline V gene, CDR1 is PRHDT and CDR2 is FYEKMQ (reference sequence). This chain's CDR3 is CASSNDRLTSSYNEQFF. Combining the CDR3 with reference TRBV13 and TRBJ2-1 gives the whole variable domain AAGVIQSPRHLIKEKRETATLKCYPIPRHDTVYWYQQGPGQDPQFLISFYEKMQSDKGSIPDRFSAQQFSDYHSELNMSSLELGDSALYFCASSNDRLTSSYNEQFFGPGTRLTVL.

The chain combines TRBV5-6 with TRBJ2-2; the TRBD1 assignment by TCRdb is unverifiable without DNA. This CDR3 has 14 residues. Germline V lookup: CDR1 SGHDT, CDR2 YYEEEE. CDR3 sequence reads: CASSPAGGPGELFF.

This chain connects TRBV7-9 to TRBJ2-1; TCRdb calls TRBD1, which cannot be checked without DNA. CDR1 and CDR2 (germline): SEHNR, FQNEAQ (reference sequence). This CDR3 is 13 amino acids long. The chain's CDR3 is CASSSPDRVRQFF.

V and J are TRBV12-3 or TRBV12-4 and TRBJ1-5. There are 17 residues in the CDR3. CDR3 residues: CASRATQHVFLDQPQHF.

The chain has TRBV7-9 and TRBJ2-1; TCRdb's D call, TRBD1, is unchecked because there is no DNA. The CDR3 sequence is 16 residues long. Germline assignment: CDR1 SEHNR and CDR2 FQNEAQ (reference sequence). CDR3 sequence reads: CASSPVEGQALDEQFF.

Judged by frequency, this clonotype is medium-sized (0.01 to 0.1%). The chain links TRBV6-5 to TRBJ2-6; absent DNA, TCRdb's TRBD2 call cannot be checked. This CDR3 has 18 amino acids. In germline, CDR1 is MNHEY, CDR2 SVGAGI. The CDR3 loop reads CASNPSLTSSSGANVLTF.

The chain uses TRBV9 and TRBJ2-1; as DNA is missing, the TRBD1 call by TCRdb cannot be tested. Germline values: CDR1 SGDLS, CDR2 YYNGEE. The CDR3 spans 15 residues. The CDR3: CASSGGQGAHNEQFF. Together with reference TRBV9 and TRBJ2-1, the CDR3 gives the full variable domain: DSGVTQTPKHLITATGQRVTLRCSPRSGDLSVYWYQQSLDQGLQFLIQYYNGEERAKGNILERFSAQQFPDLHSELNLSSLELGDSALYFCASSGGQGAHNEQFFGPGTRLTVL.